This T cell receptor beta chain was identified in a study of STAT5B mutations in CD4+ large granular lymphocyte leukemia. Overall study: Among healthy controls, a particular HLA allele went with more CDR3 'QG' motifs.

Findings of the study overall: Patient CD4-sorted repertoires looked more clonal than healthy CD4+ repertoires, even without putative leukemic clones. 8/27 top patient clones versus 2/35 control clones were TRBV06-family.

This clone has a single count. The antigen is unknown. The assay was run at survey level. Method: immunoSEQ multiplex PCR; TCRdb's copy keeps in-frame clones and lacks some. The sample records some 30,000 clones, about 85% being singletons. The V end lost 5 bases, the J end lost 1 base, and 11 bases lay between the germline ends. Germline V gene lookup returns CDR1 SQVTM and CDR2 ANQGSEA. The CDR3 spans 13 residues. Sequenced: CD4+ T cells from blood buffy coats. The chain couples TRBV29-1 to TRBJ2-5, with D hard to call. This TCR derives from a human donor in good health. Here the CDR3 reads CSVLVTVQETQYF. The DNA of the CDR3 is TGCAGCGTTTTAGTAACGGTCCAAGAGACCCAGTACTTC.